The rows below give T cell receptor beta chains drawn from one sample of a study of cytomegalovirus exposure and HLA in healthy donors. The table came from immunoSEQ multiplex PCR; TCRdb's copy has only in-frame clones and leaves some out. The data contain 150,000 to 200,000 clones, about 80% of them singletons. Material for sequencing was PBMCs. These receptors all stem from a man aged 18 to 35 in good health and CMV-seropositive. Both conserved end residues are part of each CDR3. The D gene is left open where the match is weak. Part of the rows lack a size; the others show once, few, many or a class for expanded clones.

TRBV6-5	TRBD1	TRBJ2-2	-	CATRRGQRAGELFF	TGTGCCACGAGAAGGGGGCAGAGGGCCGGGGAGCTGTTTTTT
TRBV5-1	-	TRBJ1-2	-	CASSFLTNTF	TGCGCCAGCAGCTTTCTAACCAACACCTTC
TRBV19	-	TRBJ2-2	-	CASRVKSGTGELFF	TGTGCCAGTAGGGTTAAATCGGGCACCGGGGAGCTGTTTTTT
TRBV7-9	-	TRBJ2-7	-	CASSPGIAYEQYF	TGTGCCAGCAGCCCAGGGATCGCCTACGAGCAGTACTTC
TRBV7-2	TRBD1	TRBJ1-2	-	CASSLPQGVNGYTF	TGTGCCAGCAGCTTGCCGCAGGGGGTAAATGGCTACACCTTC
TRBV10-3	TRBD2	TRBJ2-5	-	CAISEPEVAGVETQYF	TGTGCCATCAGTGAGCCTGAGGTAGCGGGAGTGGAGACCCAGTACTTC
TRBV4-1	-	TRBJ1-2	once	CASSQDGLPYGYTF	TGCGCCAGCAGCCAAGATGGACTTCCCTATGGCTACACCTTC
TRBV6-6	-	TRBJ2-7	-	CASSVDSREQYF	TGTGCCAGCAGTGTAGACTCTCGAGAGCAGTACTTC
TRBV5-4	-	TRBJ2-7	few	CASSASRGAYEQYF	TGTGCCAGCAGCGCCTCGCGGGGAGCCTACGAGCAGTACTTC
TRBV4-1	-	TRBJ1-1	-	CASSQEGPLTEAFF	TGCGCCAGCAGCCAAGAGGGCCCCCTTACTGAAGCTTTCTTT
TRBV5-1	TRBD2	TRBJ2-5	-	CASSLAGGGAQETQYF	TGCGCCAGCAGCTTGGCGGGCGGGGGGGCCCAAGAGACCCAGTACTTC
TRBV11-2	-	TRBJ2-2	-	CASSPIGELFF	TGTGCCAGCAGCCCCATCGGGGAGCTGTTTTTT
TRBV7-9	TRBD1	TRBJ2-7	few	CASSPPGQNPYEQYF	TGTGCCAGCAGCCCTCCGGGACAGAACCCGTACGAGCAGTACTTC
TRBV18	-	TRBJ1-4	-	CASSVRFNEKLFF	TGTGCCAGCTCAGTCAGATTTAATGAAAAACTGTTTTTT
TRBV5-1	TRBD2	TRBJ2-7	once	CASSLMASGNYEQYF	TGCGCCAGCAGCTTGATGGCTAGCGGGAACTACGAGCAGTACTTC
TRBV4-2	-	TRBJ2-6	-	CASSHLTGPGANVLTF	TGTGCCAGCAGCCACCTCACAGGGCCCGGGGCCAACGTCCTGACTTTC
TRBV7-3	-	TRBJ2-1	-	CASSLAGREQFF	TGTGCCAGCAGCTTAGCAGGGAGGGAGCAGTTCTTC
TRBV7-9	TRBD1	TRBJ1-2	-	CASSGDRYHGYTF	TGTGCCAGCAGCGGGGACAGGTATCACGGCTACACCTTC
TRBV19	TRBD1	TRBJ1-1	-	CASKDRDTEAFF	TGTGCCAGCAAAGACAGGGACACTGAAGCTTTCTTT
TRBV5-1	-	TRBJ1-4	-	CASSLGTVNEKLFF	TGCGCCAGCAGCTTGGGGACAGTAAATGAAAAACTGTTTTTT
TRBV7-2	TRBD1	TRBJ1-1	-	CASSLEGRGQAEAFF	TGTGCCAGCAGCTTAGAGGGAAGGGGGCAGGCTGAAGCTTTCTTT
TRBV28	-	TRBJ2-1	-	CASSLWGLEATDEQFF	TGTGCCAGCAGTTTATGGGGGCTAGAGGCCACGGATGAGCAGTTCTTC
TRBV6-1	TRBD1	TRBJ2-1	-	CASSERDRGGWNEQFF	TGTGCCAGCAGTGAAAGGGACAGGGGAGGGTGGAATGAGCAGTTCTTC
TRBV19	-	TRBJ1-5	-	CASSNEGLRGNQPQHF	TGTGCCAGTAGTAATGAGGGACTTAGGGGCAATCAGCCCCAGCATTTT
TRBV19	-	TRBJ2-5	-	CASSLSTRETQYF	TGTGCCAGTAGTCTTAGTACCAGGGAGACCCAGTACTTC
TRBV11-2	-	TRBJ1-1	few	CASSFQRGASTEAFF	TGTGCCAGCAGCTTCCAACGGGGGGCCTCGACTGAAGCTTTCTTT
TRBV7-2	-	TRBJ2-3	-	CASGISGRRRDTQYF	TGTGCCAGCGGCATTAGTGGGAGGAGGAGGGATACGCAGTATTTT
TRBV9	-	TRBJ1-2	-	CASSVGTSYGYTF	TGTGCCAGCAGCGTAGGGACATCCTATGGCTACACCTTC
TRBV11-2	-	TRBJ1-1	few	CASSLVTGNTEAFF	TGTGCCAGCAGCTTAGTGACAGGGAACACTGAAGCTTTCTTT
TRBV27	TRBD1	TRBJ1-1	-	CASRGTGLNTEAFF	TGTGCCAGCAGAGGGACAGGGTTGAACACTGAAGCTTTCTTT
TRBV6-1	-	TRBJ1-1	-	CASRTGFSKTEAFF	TGTGCCAGCAGAACAGGGTTTTCTAAGACTGAAGCTTTCTTT
TRBV10-3	TRBD1	TRBJ1-1	-	CAINSAQGATEAFF	TGTGCCATCAATTCGGCGCAGGGGGCTACTGAAGCTTTCTTT
TRBV7-9	-	TRBJ2-7	-	CASSPTQQGYEQYF	TGTGCCAGCAGCCCCACCCAACAGGGCTACGAGCAGTACTTC
TRBV11-3	TRBD2	TRBJ2-1	-	CASSFLAGGNEQFF	TGTGCCAGCAGCTTCCTAGCGGGGGGCAATGAGCAGTTCTTC
TRBV6-1	TRBD1	TRBJ1-1	-	CASRQGAMNTEAFF	TGTGCCAGCAGACAGGGGGCGATGAACACTGAAGCTTTCTTT
TRBV2	-	TRBJ1-3	-	CASIDGSGNTIYF	TGTGCCAGCATTGACGGCTCTGGAAACACCATATATTTT
TRBV27	-	TRBJ2-7	-	CASSAGTYEQYF	TGTGCCAGCTCCGCAGGGACCTACGAGCAGTACTTC